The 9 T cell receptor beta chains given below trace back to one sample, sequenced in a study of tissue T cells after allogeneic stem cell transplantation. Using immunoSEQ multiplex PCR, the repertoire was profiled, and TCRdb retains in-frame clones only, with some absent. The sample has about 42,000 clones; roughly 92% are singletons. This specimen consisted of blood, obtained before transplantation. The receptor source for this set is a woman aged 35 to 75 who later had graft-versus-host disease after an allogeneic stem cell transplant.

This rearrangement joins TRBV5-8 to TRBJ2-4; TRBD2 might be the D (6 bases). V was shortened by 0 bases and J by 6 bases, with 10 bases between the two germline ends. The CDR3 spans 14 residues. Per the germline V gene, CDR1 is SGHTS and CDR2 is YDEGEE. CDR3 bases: TGTGCCAGCAGCTTGGCGGGAGACGGAAACATTCAGTACTTC. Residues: CASSLAGDGNIQYF.

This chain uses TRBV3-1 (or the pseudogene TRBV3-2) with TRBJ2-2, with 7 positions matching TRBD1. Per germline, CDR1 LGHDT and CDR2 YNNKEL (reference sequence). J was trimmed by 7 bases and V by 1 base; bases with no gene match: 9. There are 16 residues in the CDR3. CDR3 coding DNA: TGTGCCAGCAGCCAAGGACAGGGTAAAGCGGACGGGGAGCTGTTTTTT. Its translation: CASSQGQGKADGELFF.

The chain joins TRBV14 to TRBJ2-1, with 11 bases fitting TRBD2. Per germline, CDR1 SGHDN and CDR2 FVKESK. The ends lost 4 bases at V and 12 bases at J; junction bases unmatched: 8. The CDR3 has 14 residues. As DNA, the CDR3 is TGTGCCAGCAGCCTGCTACCCGGACTAGCGGGGCAGTTCTTC. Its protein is CASSLLPGLAGQFF.

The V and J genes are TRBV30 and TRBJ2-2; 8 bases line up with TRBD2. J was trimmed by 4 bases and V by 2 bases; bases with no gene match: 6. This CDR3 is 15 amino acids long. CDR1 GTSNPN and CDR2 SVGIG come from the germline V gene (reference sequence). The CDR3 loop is CAWSSGGPGTGELFF. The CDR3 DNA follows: TGTGCCTGGAGTTCGGGGGGGCCGGGCACCGGGGAGCTGTTTTTT.

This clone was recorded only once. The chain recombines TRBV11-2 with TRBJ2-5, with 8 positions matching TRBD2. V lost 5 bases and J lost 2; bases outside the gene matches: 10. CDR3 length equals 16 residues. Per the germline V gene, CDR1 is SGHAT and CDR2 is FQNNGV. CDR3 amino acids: CASSRGAVAGQETQYF. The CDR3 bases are TGTGCCAGCAGCCGCGGGGCAGTAGCGGGGCAAGAGACCCAGTACTTC. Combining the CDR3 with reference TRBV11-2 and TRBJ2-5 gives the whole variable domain EAGVAQSPRYKIIEKRQSVAFWCNPISGHATLYWYQQILGQGPKLLIQFQNNGVVDDSQLPKDRFSAERLKGVDSTLKIQPAKLEDSAVYLCASSRGAVAGQETQYFGPGTRLLVL.

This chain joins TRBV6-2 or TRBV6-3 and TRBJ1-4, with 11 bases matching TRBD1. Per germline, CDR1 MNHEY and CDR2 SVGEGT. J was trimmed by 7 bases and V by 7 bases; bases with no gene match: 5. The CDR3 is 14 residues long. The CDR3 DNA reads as TGTGCCAGCACCCCCGGGACAGGGGGTGAAAAACTGTTTTTT. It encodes CASTPGTGGEKLFF.

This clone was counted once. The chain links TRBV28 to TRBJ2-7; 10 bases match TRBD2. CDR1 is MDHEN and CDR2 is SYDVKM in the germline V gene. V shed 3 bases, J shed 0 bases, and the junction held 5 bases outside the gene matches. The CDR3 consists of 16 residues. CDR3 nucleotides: TGTGCCAGCAGTTTCACCAGCGGGAGGGTCTCCTACGAGCAGTACTTC. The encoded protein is CASSFTSGRVSYEQYF.

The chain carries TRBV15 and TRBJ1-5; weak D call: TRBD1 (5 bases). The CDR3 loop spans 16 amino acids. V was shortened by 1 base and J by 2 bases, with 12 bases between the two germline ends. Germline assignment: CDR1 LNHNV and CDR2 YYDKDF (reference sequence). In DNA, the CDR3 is TGTGCCACCAGCAGAGGGTCGGGGGGAGGCAATCAGCCCCAGCATTTT. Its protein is CATSRGSGGGNQPQHF.

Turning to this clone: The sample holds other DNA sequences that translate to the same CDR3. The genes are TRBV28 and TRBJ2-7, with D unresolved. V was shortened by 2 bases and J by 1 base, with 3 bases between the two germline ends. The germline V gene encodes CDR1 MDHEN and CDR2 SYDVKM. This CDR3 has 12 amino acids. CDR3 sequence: CASSLGSYEQYF. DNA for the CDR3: TGTGCCAGCAGTTTAGGGTCCTACGAGCAGTACTTC.